These 26 T cell receptor beta chains were all obtained from the same sample, sequenced in a study of control samples from healthy donors and cancer patients. Method: immunoSEQ multiplex PCR; TCRdb's copy keeps in-frame clones and lacks some. The table lists more than 5,500 clones, around 72% of them singletons. The specimen was formalin-fixed, paraffin-embedded tissue. Receptors originate from a male donor with melanoma.

J is TRBJ2-7 and V is TRBV12-1; the table's D call, TRBD2, has no DNA check behind it. TRBV12-1 is a known pseudogene. CDR3 length: 17 residues. The CDR3 DNA sequence: TGTGCCAGCAACCGACTAGCGGGCTCTTGTCAGTACTACGAGCAGTACTTC. Translating gives CASNRLAGSCQYYEQYF.

The chain has TRBV30 and TRBJ2-3; 9 bases agree with TRBD1. V lost 3 bases and J lost 6; bases outside the gene matches: 7. This CDR3 spans 14 amino acids. Germline V gene sequence: CDR1 GTSNPN, CDR2 SVGIG (reference sequence). In nucleotides, the CDR3 is TGTGCCTGGAGGGAGTGGACAGGGGCTGATACGCAGTATTTT. Translation gives CAWREWTGADTQYF.

This clone turned up a few times. The chain is built from TRBV30 and TRBJ2-1; 11 bases map to TRBD1. V dropped 2 bases and J dropped 8; count of bases not matched to a gene: 8. Germline lookup yields CDR1 GTSNPN and CDR2 SVGIG (reference sequence). CDR3 size: 15 residues. CDR3 region: CAWSRGGQGVDEQFF. CDR3 bases: TGTGCCTGGAGTCGCGGGGGACAGGGGGTTGATGAGCAGTTCTTC. The variable domain in full, completed from reference TRBV30 and TRBJ2-1, reads SQTIHQWPATLVQPVGSPLSLECTVEGTSNPNLYWYRQAAGRGLQLLFYSVGIGQISSEVPQNLSASRPQDRQFILSSKKLLLSDSGFYLCAWSRGGQGVDEQFFGPGTRLTVL.

This clone has just one count. The chain links TRBV19 to TRBJ2-5; D tentatively fits TRBD1 or TRBD2 (5 bases each). CDR3 length: 16 residues. The V gene lost 1 base and the J gene lost 2 bases, with 14 bases spanning the gap. Germline CDR1 is LNHDA and CDR2 is SQIVND (reference sequence). CDR3: CASSIVTGWGQETQYF. The CDR3 DNA reads TGTGCCAGTAGTATAGTTACGGGATGGGGGCAAGAGACCCAGTACTTC.

The V call is TRBV4-2, the J call TRBJ2-1, with D tentatively TRBD1 (6 bases). V was trimmed by 6 bases and J by 6 bases, leaving 12 bases between them. This CDR3 region has 13 residues. Germline V CDR1 and CDR2: LGHNA, YNFKEQ. DNA for the CDR3: TGTGCCAGCAGTCAAACAGGGAGCAATGAGCAGTTCTTC. This encodes CASSQTGSNEQFF.

This chain connects TRBV28 to TRBJ2-5, with D hard to call. Germline-derived CDR1 and CDR2 are MDHEN and SYDVKM. The CDR3 sequence is 16 residues long. Deletions cut 4 bases from V and 2 bases from J, with 17 bases between. This chain's CDR3 is CASSSHLATTQETQYF. For the CDR3, the DNA is TGTGCCAGCAGTTCCCACCTGGCGACAACTCAAGAGACCCAGTACTTC.

To note about this clone: This CDR3 is also generated by other DNA sequences in the sample. The V and J genes are TRBV29-1 and TRBJ2-7; TRBD1 agrees at 10 bases. Looked up from germline, CDR1 is SQVTM and CDR2 is ANQGSEA. The V segment lost 5 bases and the J segment 2 bases; nucleotides outside the gene matches: 3. CDR3 length: 13 residues. CDR3 region: CSVSGTGAYEQYF. CDR3 sequence (DNA): TGCAGCGTTTCCGGGACAGGGGCCTACGAGCAGTACTTC.

This rearrangement joins TRBV27 to TRBJ2-7, with TRBD1 as a possible D gene (5 bases). This CDR3 spans 14 amino acids. CDR1 is MNHEY and CDR2 is SMNVEV in the germline V gene (reference sequence). V was shortened by 2 bases and J by 4 bases, with 12 bases between the two germline ends. CDR3 region: CASSLVQGRYEQYF. Written as DNA, the CDR3 is TGTGCCAGCAGTTTAGTCCAGGGAAGATACGAGCAGTACTTC.

Regarding this clone: At the DNA level, this CDR3 is encoded by other sequences in the same sample as well. The chain combines TRBV4-1 with TRBJ2-3; unclear D gene. The CDR3 is made up of 13 amino acids. V was cut by 2 bases and J by 4 bases, with 7 bases left in between. From germline, CDR1 is MGHRA and CDR2 YSYEKL. CDR3 DNA sequence: TGCGCCAGCAGCCAAAGAGTTTCAGATACGCAGTATTTT. As protein: CASSQRVSDTQYF.

The chain links TRBV28 to TRBJ2-3, with 8 positions matching TRBD1. The CDR3 contains 14 residues. Germline V gene lookup returns CDR1 MDHEN and CDR2 SYDVKM. With 4 bases clipped from V and 4 bases from J, the junction kept 4 bases outside the gene matches. CDR3 sequence (DNA): TGTGCCAGCAGTTCGGACAGGGTCCCAGATACGCAGTATTTT. Protein product: CASSSDRVPDTQYF.

V is TRBV30 and J is TRBJ1-2, with unresolved D. Trimming took 7 bases from V and 0 from J, leaving 12 bases between them. In germline, CDR1 is GTSNPN, CDR2 SVGIG (reference sequence). CDR3 length: 13 residues. CDR3 in amino acids: CASLKLTNYGYTF. Written as DNA, the CDR3 is TGTGCCTCCTTGAAGCTGACTAACTATGGCTACACCTTC.

This clone is classed as medium-sized. Other DNA sequences from this sample encode an identical CDR3 as well. The J gene is TRBJ2-3, the V gene TRBV18; D is unresolved. V was cut by 3 bases and J by 4 bases, with 5 bases left in between. The CDR3 loop spans 12 amino acids. Germline assignment: CDR1 KGHSH and CDR2 LQKENI. CDR3 sequence reads: CASSPVADTQYF. In nucleotides, the CDR3 is TGTGCCAGCTCACCGGTCGCAGATACGCAGTATTTT.

The rearrangement joins TRBV5-4 to TRBJ2-2; tentatively, D is TRBD2 (6 bases). The V gene's germline CDR1 is SGHNT and CDR2 YYREEE (reference sequence). The CDR3 runs to 15 residues. With 4 bases removed from V and 2 bases from J, the gap between germline ends came to 12 bases. CDR3 in DNA: TGTGCCAGCAGCCGCATTAGCGGAAACACCGGGGAGCTGTTTTTT. It codes for CASSRISGNTGELFF.

The rearrangement joins TRBV28 to TRBJ1-5, with D tentatively TRBD1 (5 bases). CDR3 size: 14 residues. Trimming removed 11 bases at V and 3 bases at J, with 17 bases between. In germline, CDR1 is MDHEN, CDR2 SYDVKM. The DNA for the CDR3 is TGTGCCTTGCAGGGCAGTGGATTCAATCAGCCCCAGCATTTT. This sequence encodes CALQGSGFNQPQHF. The full variable domain, its missing parts supplied by reference TRBV28 and TRBJ1-5, is DVKVTQSSRYLVKRTGEKVFLECVQDMDHENMFWYRQDPGLGLRLIYFSYDVKMKEKGDIPEGYSVSREKKERFSLILESASTNQTSMYLCALQGSGFNQPQHFGDGTRLSIL.

This clone was counted once. J is TRBJ1-2 and V is TRBV5-6, with D possibly being TRBD1 (6 bases). The CDR3 is made up of 14 amino acids. CDR1 is SGHDT and CDR2 is YYEEEE in the germline V gene. The ends were cut back, 3 bases at V and 0 bases at J, with 9 bases in the middle. This chain's CDR3 is CASSSGHSNYGYTF. The CDR3 DNA follows: TGTGCCAGCAGCTCGGGACACTCTAACTATGGCTACACCTTC.

The gene calls are TRBV11-1 and TRBJ2-1, with a possible D match to TRBD2 (5 bases). Germline V CDR1 and CDR2: SGHAT, FQDESV (reference sequence). CDR3 length: 15 residues. Trimming shortened V by 2 bases and J by 0 bases, and 8 bases separated the two germline ends. CDR3 bases: TGTGCCAGCAGCTTACGGACTGTCTCCTACAATGAGCAGTTCTTC. Its protein is CASSLRTVSYNEQFF.

This clone showed up just a few times. The V gene is TRBV29-1, the J gene TRBJ2-5, with D possibly matching TRBD2 (7 bases). In germline, CDR1 is SQVTM, CDR2 ANQGSEA. The CDR3 extends over 12 amino acids. V dropped 7 bases and J dropped 6 bases, with 15 bases sitting between them. CDR3 sequence: CSAPGGGKTQYF. CDR3 DNA: TGCAGCGCTCCTGGGGGGGGCAAGACCCAGTACTTC.

The table lists this clone with a few counts. CDR3 nucleotide sequence: TGTGCCAGCAGTGAAGGGGGACACGGAGGCTACGAGCAGTACTTC. It translates to CASSEGGHGGYEQYF. The J gene is TRBJ2-7, the V gene TRBV6-1; D perhaps matches TRBD1 (6 bases). The V gene's germline CDR1 is MNHNS and CDR2 SASEGT. This CDR3 region has 15 residues. V was pared by 1 base and J by 3 bases, with 13 bases between.

The V and J genes are TRBV29-1 and TRBJ1-1, with unresolved D. Germline V CDR1 and CDR2: SQVTM, ANQGSEA. CDR3 length: 12 amino acids. V was pared by 7 bases and J by 0 bases, with 9 bases between. As DNA, the CDR3 is TGCAGCGGCCGCGTCATGAACACTGAAGCTTTCTTT. This encodes CSGRVMNTEAFF.

This clone occurred once. V is TRBV9 and J is TRBJ2-2, with 7 nucleotides matching TRBD1. V gave up 0 bases and J gave up 4 bases; unmatched junction bases: 6. The CDR3 is 16 residues long. Germline values: CDR1 SGDLS, CDR2 YYNGEE. CDR3 loop: CASSVARAGGTGELFF. The CDR3 coding sequence is TGTGCCAGCAGCGTAGCTCGCGCAGGGGGCACCGGGGAGCTGTTTTTT.

This sequence joins TRBV18 and TRBJ1-1; D unresolved. Germline values: CDR1 KGHSH, CDR2 LQKENI. Trimming pared 3 bases from V and 5 bases from J, leaving 10 bases between. This CDR3 contains 13 residues. The CDR3 DNA reads as TGTGCCAGCTCACCGGCTGTTGAGACTGAAGCTTTCTTT. Its translation: CASSPAVETEAFF.

V gene TRBV5-4 combines with J gene TRBJ2-7; possible D gene TRBD2, 6 bases. Germline V CDR1 and CDR2: SGHNT, YYREEE (reference sequence). This CDR3 has 13 residues. Between the trimmed V and J ends, which lost 4 bases and 2 bases, there was a span of 10 bases. CDR3 in amino acids: CASSVGGTYEQYF. The DNA of the CDR3 is TGTGCCAGCAGCGTCGGGGGAACCTACGAGCAGTACTTC.

The gene calls are TRBV7-2 and TRBJ1-6; D is ambiguous. CDR1 is SGHTA and CDR2 is FQGNSA in the germline V gene. CDR3 length: 14 residues. Trimming took off 2 bases at V and 8 bases at J, with 10 bases between the two ends. The CDR3 DNA sequence: TGTGCCAGCAGCTTACGACGGGTGGATTCACCCCTCCACTTT. As protein: CASSLRRVDSPLHF.

The V call is TRBV9, the J call TRBJ2-7; 8 bases map to TRBD1. The CDR3 covers 15 residues. The germline V gene has CDR1 SGDLS and CDR2 YYNGEE. V was pared by 2 bases and J by 6 bases, with 10 bases of the junction left unmatched. In nucleotides, the CDR3 is TGTGCCAGCAGCGTTGGGGCTACAGGGGGACTCGAGCAGTACTTC. Encoded protein: CASSVGATGGLEQYF.

V usage is TRBV19 and J usage is TRBJ2-3; D perhaps matches TRBD2 (6 bases). The CDR3 extends over 15 amino acids. Germline values: CDR1 LNHDA, CDR2 SQIVND (reference sequence). The V end lost 6 bases, the J end lost 4 bases, and 17 bases lay between the germline ends. The CDR3 sequence: CASSRQQRASDTQYF. The CDR3 DNA sequence: TGTGCCAGTAGCCGTCAGCAGCGGGCCTCAGATACGCAGTATTTT. Looking up the rest from reference TRBV19 and TRBJ2-3 gives the full variable domain: DGGITQSPKYLFRKEGQNVTLSCEQNLNHDAMYWYRQDPGQGLRLIYYSQIVNDFQKGDIAEGYSVSREKKESFPLTVTSAQKNPTAFYLCASSRQQRASDTQYFGPGTRLTVL.

There are a few counts of this clone. The rearrangement uses TRBV18 and TRBJ2-1; the match to TRBD2 covers 7 bases. The length of the CDR3 is 16 residues. The germline CDR1 and CDR2 sequences are KGHSH and LQKENI. The V segment lost 6 bases and the J segment 9 bases; nucleotides outside the gene matches: 17. In DNA form, the CDR3 reads TGTGCCAGCTCCCTCTCTATGGCGGGAGCCGGGGGTGAGCAGTTCTTC. Residues: CASSLSMAGAGGEQFF.